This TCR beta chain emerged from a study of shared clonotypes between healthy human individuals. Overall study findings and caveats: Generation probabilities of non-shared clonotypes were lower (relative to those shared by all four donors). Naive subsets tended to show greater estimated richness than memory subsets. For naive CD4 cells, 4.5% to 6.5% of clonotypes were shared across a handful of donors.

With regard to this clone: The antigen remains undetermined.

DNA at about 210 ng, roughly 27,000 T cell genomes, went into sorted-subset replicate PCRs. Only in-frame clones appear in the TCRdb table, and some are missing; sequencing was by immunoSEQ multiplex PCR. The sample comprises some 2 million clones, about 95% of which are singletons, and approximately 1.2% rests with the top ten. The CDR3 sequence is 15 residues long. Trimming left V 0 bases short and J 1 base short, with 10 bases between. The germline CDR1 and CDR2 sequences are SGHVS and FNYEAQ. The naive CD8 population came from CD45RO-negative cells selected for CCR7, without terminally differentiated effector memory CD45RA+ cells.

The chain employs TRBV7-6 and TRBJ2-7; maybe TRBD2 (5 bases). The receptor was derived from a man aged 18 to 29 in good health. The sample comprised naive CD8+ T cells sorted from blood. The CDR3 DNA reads TGTGCCAGCAGCTTAGCCGGGGTTATGTCCTACGAGCAGTACTTC. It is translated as CASSLAGVMSYEQYF.